These 5 T cell receptor beta chains originate from one sample sequenced in a study of blood T cell repertoires in COVID-19. Sequencing used immunoSEQ multiplex PCR; TCRdb keeps in-frame clones, though not all of them. The sample includes about 300,000 clones, around 90% of them seen just once. The sequencing input was peripheral blood. The receptors derive from a woman aged 45-59 years with COVID-19, enrolled during active disease.

In its sample, this clone was seen once. The rearrangement uses TRBV21-1 and TRBJ1-1; the DNA was not compared with TRBD1, the D call given in the table. TRBV21-1 is recorded as a pseudogene. The CDR3 consists of 15 residues. The CDR3 DNA follows: TGTGCCAGCAGCAAAGACAGGGAAGGCAGCACTGAAGCTTTCTTT. It is translated as CASSKDREGSTEAFF.

The chain carries TRBV7-9 and TRBJ1-1, with D possibly being TRBD1 (5 bases). V was cut by 5 bases and J by 5 bases, with 15 bases left in between. The CDR3 sequence is 14 residues long. CDR1 is SEHNR, CDR2 FQNEAQ, per germline (reference sequence). The CDR3 protein is CASSAQDLRTEAFF. The DNA for the CDR3 is TGTGCCAGCAGCGCACAGGACCTGAGGACTGAAGCTTTCTTT.

The genes are TRBV14 and TRBJ2-7, with 8 nucleotides matching TRBD2. V was pared by 3 bases and J by 5 bases, with 27 bases of the junction left unmatched. The length of the CDR3 is 21 residues. Germline CDR1 reads SGHDN; CDR2 reads FVKESK. The CDR3 region has the DNA TGTGCCAGCAGCCACCCGAGCGGGGGAAAATCTATACGGCTAGCGTTTAACGAGCAGTACTTC. Amino acids: CASSHPSGGKSIRLAFNEQYF.

This clone appeared a single time. The V call is TRBV28, the J call TRBJ2-5; a weak D match, TRBD1 (6 bases). The CDR3 spans 12 residues. Germline loops: CDR1 MDHEN, CDR2 SYDVKM. Trimming shortened V by 6 bases and J by 4 bases, and 9 bases separated the two germline ends. For the CDR3, the DNA is TGTGCCAGCAGACAGGGTATAGAGACCCAGTACTTC. Its protein product is CASRQGIETQYF.

This clone was found a few times. V gene TRBV19 combines with J gene TRBJ2-7; 7 nucleotides agree with TRBD1. The CDR3 has 14 residues. Germline V gives CDR1 LNHDA, CDR2 SQIVND (reference sequence). V gave up 3 bases and J gave up 5 bases; unmatched junction bases: 7. The CDR3: CASSMPTGFHEQYF. The CDR3 DNA reads TGTGCCAGTAGTATGCCGACAGGGTTCCACGAGCAGTACTTC.